This T cell receptor beta chain was recorded in a study of blood T cell repertoires in COVID-19. Study-level information: Italy, Spain and the United States were the sources of the convalescent and acute COVID-19 samples.

This clone was detected only once. V was cut by 5 bases and J by 7 bases, with 6 bases left in between. CDR1 and CDR2 from the germline V gene are MDHEN and SYDVKM. The CDR3 has 11 residues. Ages ranged from roughly 18 to 100 years, with residence in 24 US areas. Donors of Cohort 3 who recovered were those that had two negative PCRs, clearance, or symptom resolution. Only in-frame clones appear in the TCRdb table, and some are missing; sequencing was by immunoSEQ multiplex PCR. The data show a few hundred thousand clones, more than 85% seen once. The chain links TRBV28 to TRBJ2-1; D gene unclear. This TCR was recovered from a woman younger than 45 who had recovered from COVID-19. The sample consisted of PBMCs or T cells enriched from blood (not recorded which). The CDR3 DNA reads as TGTGCCAGCAGTCCCGGTAATGAGCAGTTCTTC. Translating gives CASSPGNEQFF.